The present T cell receptor (beta chain) was sequenced within a study of T-cell memory formation after mild COVID-19. MiXCR, run by TCRdb on the 5' RACE reads, gives a single entry per CDR3 protein. The data show some 340,000 distinct CDR3 sequences, approximately 12% seen once. This CDR3 comprises 16 residues. V lost 1 base and J 7 bases, leaving 19 bases between the germline ends. The germline CDR1 and CDR2 sequences are SGHVS and FNYEAQ. In its sample, this clonotype was seen a few times. This chain joins TRBV7-6 and TRBJ1-2, with D unresolved. Sequences were obtained from PBMCs or a T cell subset sorted from them (not recorded which). The TCR originated in a man between 18 and 29 years old who had mild COVID-19 (a few samples of this study predate the infection). Cell type and time point are not known. CDR3 nucleotides: TGTGCCAGCAGCTTAGGCAGGCATCGCGGCCGGGGTGGCTACACCTTC. Its translation is CASSLGRHRGRGGYTF. Full variable domain (remainder filled in from reference TRBV7-6 and TRBJ1-2): GAGVSQSPRYKVTKRGQDVALRCDPISGHVSLYWYRQALGQGPEFLTYFNYEAQQDKSGLPNDRFSAERPEGSISTLTIQRTEQRDSAMYRCASSLGRHRGRGGYTFGSGTRLTVV.